The present T cell receptor (beta chain) was sequenced within a study of early T cells in non-severe SARS-CoV-2 infection. The overall study: Chains were not paired, and sequencing was done on bulk RNA from unsorted whole blood. Study results and limitations: Comparison of clonotypes with VDJdb favored anti-spike CD8 responses while missing private and CD4 specificities.

This CDR3 has 14 residues. V was trimmed by 3 bases and J by 2 bases, leaving 12 bases between them. Germline V gives CDR1 SQVTM, CDR2 ANQGSEA. Each cDNA molecule carried a unique molecular identifier. MiXCR, applied by TCRdb to the 5' RACE reads, yields one record per CDR3 protein. The sample contains approximately 89,000 distinct CDR3 sequences, around 15% of which appear only once. As to this clonotype: As yet, its antigen is unknown.

This clonotype originated in an adult who was a healthcare worker with PCR-confirmed SARS-CoV-2 infection or an uninfected control (not recorded which). The chain uses TRBV29-1 and TRBJ2-3, with D tentatively TRBD2 (6 bases). Sequencing used whole blood. This CDR3 is CSVDGRDHTDTQYF. DNA for the CDR3: TGCAGCGTTGATGGGCGGGACCACACAGATACGCAGTATTTT.